This T cell receptor beta chain comes out of a study of cytomegalovirus exposure and HLA in healthy donors. Notes on the study in general: Certain indistinguishable V segments, among them TRBV6-2 and TRBV6-3, were excluded. Rare TCR sequences dominated, though some public TCRs recurred in many donors.

Trimming left V 8 bases short and J 4 bases short, with 14 bases between. The CDR3 is made up of 13 amino acids. The germline V gene encodes CDR1 MNHEY and CDR2 SMNVEV (reference sequence). Use of 60 Vbeta and 13 Jbeta primers characterized the PCR. This table comes from immunoSEQ multiplex PCR, and its TCRdb copy is limited to in-frame clones, with some not included. Of some 200,000 clones listed, about 9.4% were seen once; the top ten hold 1% to 1.5%. The table lists this clone with a few counts. Its antigen is not known. The sample was PBMCs. The receptor was isolated from a woman in her 30s in good health and CMV-seropositive. The chain carries TRBV27 and TRBJ1-2, with D possibly TRBD1 on 5 matching bases. The CDR3 DNA is TGTGCCAGCCGTCCGTCAGGGTCCTATGGCTACACCTTC. Amino acid sequence: CASRPSGSYGYTF.